The source of this TCR beta chain is a study of shared clonotypes between healthy human individuals. Study conclusions and caveats: Memory subsets had estimated richness that was generally smaller than that of naive subsets. What rarefaction showed was incomplete sorted-subset sequencing despite large depth.

This clone was seen only once. Its antigen is unidentified. V lost 4 bases and J lost 4; bases outside the gene matches: 15. The germline V gene encodes CDR1 SEHNR and CDR2 FQNEAQ (reference sequence). This CDR3 comprises 19 residues. An assay was performed, and its level was deep. The data were produced by immunoSEQ multiplex PCR, yet TCRdb's version contains in-frame clones alone and is incomplete. Seen here are around 1.9 million clones, around 95% observed once, and the top ten hold more than 1.5%. The naive CD8 subset, CD45RO-negative cells positively selected for CCR7, excluded terminally differentiated effector memory CD45RA+ cells. Each sample came from a Caucasian adult donor living in Nashville, Tennessee.

The chain links TRBV7-9 to TRBJ1-4; TRBD1 agrees at 10 bases. The specimen was naive CD8+ T cells from PBMCs. The clonotype originates from a man aged 18-30 years in good health. Some clones in this sample may be carry-over from other donors' samples. CDR3 sequence (DNA): TGTGCCAGCAGCTCACCCGTGGGGGACAGGGGTAGAGTTAATGAAAAACTGTTTTTT. It specifies CASSSPVGDRGRVNEKLFF.